The 14 T cell receptor beta chains presented below share a single source sample, sequenced in a study of cytomegalovirus exposure and HLA in healthy donors (dated by TCRdb to between 2016 and 2019). The receptor library was made with the immunoSEQ multiplex PCR assay. For the multiplex PCR, a mixture combining 60 forward primers for TCR Vbeta segments and 13 reverse primers for TCR Jbeta segments was used. TCRdb limited this immuneACCESS table to in-frame rearrangements with V and J called. A share of clones is missing; checked studies link under half to unresolved V genes, and the rest is unexplained. The sample table contains 100,000 to 150,000 clones; only one count was recorded for about 81% of them. The leading ten clones occupy more than 7% of the sample. The sample consisted of PBMCs. These receptors were taken from a woman aged 45-59 years in good health and CMV-seropositive.

The gene calls are TRBV7-6 and TRBJ2-7, with D possibly being TRBD2 (6 bases). Germline lookup yields CDR1 SGHVS and CDR2 FNYEAQ. CDR3 length: 15 residues. V lost 5 bases, J lost 0 bases, and 14 bases lay in between. The CDR3 sequence: CASSPRGGVSYEQYF. The CDR3 coding sequence is TGTGCCAGCAGCCCTCGGGGCGGGGTCTCCTACGAGCAGTACTTC.

CDR3 residues: CAWMTTGEVSGTQYF. CDR3 DNA sequence: TGTGCCTGGATGACGACAGGGGAAGTTTCTGGAACGCAGTATTTT. The chain uses TRBV30 and TRBJ2-3; 8 nucleotides line up with TRBD1. There are 15 residues in the CDR3. Germline trimming cut 4 bases from V and 9 bases from J; bases unmatched to any gene: 15. In germline, CDR1 is GTSNPN, CDR2 SVGIG (reference sequence).

Written as DNA, the CDR3 is TGTGCCAGCAGCTCAGGGGACACCGGGGAGCTGTTTTTT. Amino acid sequence: CASSSGDTGELFF. The chain couples TRBV7-8 to TRBJ2-2, with a possible D match to TRBD1 (6 bases). The CDR3 has 13 residues. Trimming removed 4 bases from V and 3 bases from J, with 6 bases in between. Germline V gene data show CDR1 as SGHVS and CDR2 as FQNEAQ.

This chain connects TRBV30 to TRBJ1-4; TRBD1 might be the D (6 bases). This CDR3 is built from 13 residues. Germline assignment: CDR1 GTSNPN and CDR2 SVGIG (reference sequence). V lost 5 bases and J 7 bases, leaving 14 bases between the germline ends. CDR3 residues: CAWEKQGGEKLFF. The CDR3 DNA reads as TGTGCCTGGGAAAAACAGGGTGGTGAAAAACTGTTTTTT.

In its sample, this clone was seen a few times. The J gene is TRBJ1-5, the V gene TRBV10-1, with 7 nucleotides matching TRBD1. Losses at the gene ends were 3 bases for V and 0 bases for J; bases not matched to a gene: 5. Per the germline V gene, CDR1 is WNHNN and CDR2 is SYGVQD (reference sequence). This CDR3 has 16 amino acids. CDR3 bases: TGCGCCAGCAGTGACCGGGACAGTTATAGCAATCAGCCCCAGCATTTT. Translation gives CASSDRDSYSNQPQHF.

The V call is TRBV7-2, the J call TRBJ2-7, with TRBD2 as a possible D gene (6 bases). The CDR3 is made up of 15 amino acids. The germline CDR1 and CDR2 sequences are SGHTA and FQGNSA. V dropped 4 bases and J dropped 1 base, with 14 bases sitting between them. The CDR3, as DNA: TGTGCCAGCAGCTCTAATCCGGGGGATTCCTACGAGCAGTACTTC. Its translation: CASSSNPGDSYEQYF.

The chain has TRBV11-3 and TRBJ1-2; TRBD1 matches 7 bases. The CDR3 is made up of 14 amino acids. Germline assignment: CDR1 SGHNT and CDR2 YENEEA. Trimming took 2 bases from V and 7 from J; bases not matched to a gene: 7. For the CDR3, the DNA is TGTGCCAGCAGCTTACAGGGGGGAAGTCTTGGCTACACCTTC. Protein sequence: CASSLQGGSLGYTF.

The gene calls are TRBV6-1 and TRBJ2-1, with 10 bases identical to TRBD1. Germline CDR1 reads MNHNS; CDR2 reads SASEGT. The CDR3 totals 14 residues. V was clipped by 7 bases and J by 6 bases; unmatched bases: 6. The CDR3 bases are TGTGCCAGCACCCTCGGGACAGGGGTCAATGAGCAGTTCTTC. This translates into CASTLGTGVNEQFF.

The rearrangement joins TRBV6-5 to TRBJ1-5; D remains ambiguous. Per the germline V gene, CDR1 is MNHEY and CDR2 is SVGAGI. This CDR3 contains 14 residues. Trimming removed 10 bases from V and 2 bases from J, with 15 bases in between. CDR3 DNA: TGTGCCACCAAACGCAAAACTGGCAATCAGCCCCAGCATTTT. It specifies CATKRKTGNQPQHF.

This clone has more than one count but fewer than ten. The chain recombines TRBV30 with TRBJ1-2, with a weak D call TRBD1 (6 bases). The CDR3 loop spans 13 amino acids. V lost 8 bases and J lost 5, with 18 bases in between. Germline loops: CDR1 GTSNPN, CDR2 SVGIG (reference sequence). This CDR3 reads CAGPRGSGYGYTF. CDR3 nucleotide sequence: TGTGCCGGTCCCAGGGGTAGTGGGTATGGCTACACCTTC.

To note about this clone: Additional DNA sequences in this sample encode the identical CDR3. The V gene is TRBV6-6, the J gene TRBJ2-3; no clear D. Germline CDR1 MNHNY, CDR2 SVGAGI (reference sequence). The CDR3 extends over 12 amino acids. V lost 5 bases to trimming and J lost 0 bases, with 3 bases between them. The CDR3 DNA sequence: TGTGCCAGCAGTCCTAGCACAGATACGCAGTATTTT. This codes for CASSPSTDTQYF.

The chain joins TRBV7-6 to TRBJ2-7, with D possibly being TRBD1 (6 bases). This CDR3 has 14 residues. Germline loops: CDR1 SGHVS, CDR2 FNYEAQ. With 4 bases removed from V and 4 bases from J, the gap between germline ends came to 14 bases. The CDR3, as DNA: TGTGCCAGCAGCTCAGGTGGGGACACTTACGAGCAGTACTTC. It is translated as CASSSGGDTYEQYF. The entire variable domain, with the rest obtained from reference TRBV7-6 and TRBJ2-7, is as follows: GAGVSQSPRYKVTKRGQDVALRCDPISGHVSLYWYRQALGQGPEFLTYFNYEAQQDKSGLPNDRFSAERPEGSISTLTIQRTEQRDSAMYRCASSSGGDTYEQYFGPGTRLTVT.

The chain employs TRBV2 and TRBJ2-1, with 9 bases lining up with TRBD2. The germline gives CDR1 SNHLY, CDR2 FYNNEI. This CDR3 contains 16 residues. The trim removed 2 bases at V and 4 bases at J, leaving 6 bases unmatched. The CDR3 protein is CASSEKWAGGYNEQFF. In DNA form, the CDR3 reads TGTGCCAGCAGTGAAAAGTGGGCGGGAGGGTACAATGAGCAGTTCTTC.

CDR3 protein: CASSLGGTGLETQYF. Here the CDR3 DNA reads TGTGCCAGCAGCTTAGGGGGAACAGGGTTAGAGACCCAGTACTTC. The V and J genes are TRBV7-9 and TRBJ2-5, with D perhaps matching TRBD1 (6 bases). Germline lookup yields CDR1 SEHNR and CDR2 FQNEAQ (reference sequence). This CDR3 spans 15 amino acids. V lost 1 base and J 4 bases, leaving 13 bases between the germline ends.